This TCR beta chain was sequenced for a study of immune characterization of retroperitoneal liposarcoma. Losses at the gene ends were 8 bases for V and 1 base for J; bases not matched to a gene: 6. The CDR3 is 15 amino acids. Germline V gene sequence: CDR1 LNHDA, CDR2 SQIVND (reference sequence). One entry per CDR3 protein results from TCRdb running MiXCR on the PCR reads. The sample holds over 9,500 distinct CDR3 sequences, roughly 22% seen once. This clonotype was seen only a few times. The sequenced material came from blood. The receptor comes from a female donor with retroperitoneal liposarcoma. The chain recombines TRBV19 with TRBJ2-1; 9 bases align to TRBD2. The CDR3 protein is CASGVAGGSYNEQFF. CDR3 in DNA: TGTGCCAGTGGCGTGGCGGGGGGGTCCTACAATGAGCAGTTCTTC.